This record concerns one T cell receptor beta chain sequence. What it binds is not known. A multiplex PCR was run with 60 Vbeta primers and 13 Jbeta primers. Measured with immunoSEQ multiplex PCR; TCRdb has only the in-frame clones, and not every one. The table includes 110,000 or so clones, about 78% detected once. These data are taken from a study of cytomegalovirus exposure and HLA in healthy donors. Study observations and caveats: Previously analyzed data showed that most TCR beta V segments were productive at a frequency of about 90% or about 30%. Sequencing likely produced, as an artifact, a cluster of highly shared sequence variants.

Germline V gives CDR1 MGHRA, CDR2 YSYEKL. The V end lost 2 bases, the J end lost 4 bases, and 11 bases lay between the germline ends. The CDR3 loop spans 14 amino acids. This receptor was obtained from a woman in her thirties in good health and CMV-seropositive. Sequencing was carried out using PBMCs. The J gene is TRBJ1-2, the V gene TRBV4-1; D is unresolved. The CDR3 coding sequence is TGCGCCAGCAGCCAACAGGTGGCAGTCTATGGCTACACCTTC. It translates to CASSQQVAVYGYTF.